These 29 T cell receptor beta chains came from one sample sequenced in a study of T cell responses to AZD1222 COVID-19 vaccine. Method: immunoSEQ multiplex PCR; TCRdb's copy keeps in-frame clones and lacks some. Of over 85,000 clones in the sample, about 85% are singletons; the top ten hold approximately 3.5%. The sequences come from peripheral blood, collected on day 0 of AZD1222 vaccination. These receptors all stem from an adult in good health.

DNA of the CDR3: TGTGCCAGCACCGTGGGGACAGTGAATGAAAAACTGTTTTTT. Its protein is CASTVGTVNEKLFF. This chain uses TRBV2 with TRBJ1-4; 7 bases agree with TRBD1. Germline trimming cut 7 bases from V and 5 bases from J; bases unmatched to any gene: 7. CDR1 is SNHLY, CDR2 FYNNEI, per germline. The CDR3 has 14 amino acids.

V usage is TRBV9 and J usage is TRBJ1-2; 7 positions match TRBD1. Germline V CDR1 and CDR2: SGDLS, YYNGEE. V lost 3 bases and J lost 4; bases outside the gene matches: 3. This CDR3 comprises 13 residues. The CDR3 spells CASSAGTAYGYTF. The CDR3 DNA reads as TGTGCCAGCAGCGCGGGGACAGCCTATGGCTACACCTTC.

This chain connects TRBV20-1 to TRBJ1-2; no clear D. Trimming removed 7 bases from V and 8 bases from J, with 8 bases in between. The CDR3 is 9 amino acids. CDR1 DFQATT and CDR2 SNEGSKA come from the germline V gene (reference sequence). CDR3 in amino acids: CSVLFGYTF. CDR3 bases: TGCAGTGTGCTGTTCGGCTACACCTTC.

The rearrangement uses TRBV18 and TRBJ1-5, with a weak D call TRBD1 (5 bases). V lost 4 bases and J 3 bases, leaving 7 bases between the germline ends. This CDR3 has 13 amino acids. Germline CDR1 reads KGHSH; CDR2 reads LQKENI. In DNA, the CDR3 is TGTGCCAGCTCACAGGGGCTCAATCAGCCCCAGCATTTT. This translates into CASSQGLNQPQHF.

The chain combines TRBV4-1 with TRBJ1-4; TRBD1 might be the D (5 bases). Per germline, CDR1 MGHRA and CDR2 YSYEKL. The CDR3 is 11 residues long. V was pared by 5 bases and J by 8 bases, with 6 bases between. CDR3 nucleotides: TGCGCCAGCAGCAGGGGCGAAAAACTGTTTTTT. Amino acid sequence: CASSRGEKLFF.

The V gene is TRBV3-1 (or the pseudogene TRBV3-2), the J gene TRBJ1-5, with no clear D. CDR1 is LGHDT, CDR2 YNNKEL, per germline (reference sequence). The CDR3 totals 14 residues. V was pared by 0 bases and J by 3 bases, with 6 bases between. This chain's CDR3 is CASSQDLSNQPQHF. The CDR3 DNA is TGTGCCAGCAGCCAAGATCTGTCCAATCAGCCCCAGCATTTT.

The chain is built from TRBV18 and TRBJ1-1, with 8 bases identical to TRBD1. Germline V gives CDR1 KGHSH, CDR2 LQKENI. The CDR3 is 16 amino acids. The ends lost 5 bases at V and 0 bases at J; junction bases unmatched: 8. The CDR3 DNA is TGTGCCAGCTCAACGGACAGGGTAGGGGTGAACACTGAAGCTTTCTTT. Translation gives CASSTDRVGVNTEAFF.

Here the CDR3 DNA reads TGTGCCAGTAGGAATACAGGGACGCTCGGACTGTTTTTT. It yields the protein CASRNTGTLGLFF. The chain employs TRBV19 and TRBJ1-4; TRBD1 is a possible D gene (6 bases). This CDR3 is 13 amino acids long. The germline CDR1 and CDR2 sequences are LNHDA and SQIVND (reference sequence). Trimming pared 6 bases from V and 13 bases from J, leaving 18 bases between.

The chain has TRBV15 and TRBJ2-1; 8 bases align to TRBD1. After removal of 2 bases from V and 12 bases from J, the junction contained 9 bases not matched to a gene. This CDR3 has 14 amino acids. Germline CDR1 LNHNV, CDR2 YYDKDF (reference sequence). CDR3 sequence (DNA): TGTGCCACCAGCAGACCTAGCACCGGGACAGGGCAGTTCTTC. This codes for CATSRPSTGTGQFF.

In nucleotides, the CDR3 is TGTGCCAGCAGCGAGGGAGGGGCCTTCAACTATGGCTACACCTTC. The encoded protein is CASSEGGAFNYGYTF. V gene TRBV9 combines with J gene TRBJ1-2; TRBD1 is a possible D gene (5 bases). The ends were cut back, 3 bases at V and 2 bases at J, with 14 bases in the middle. The germline V gene has CDR1 SGDLS and CDR2 YYNGEE. CDR3 length equals 15 residues.

The rearrangement uses TRBV28 and TRBJ1-1; no clear D. Trimming left V 3 bases short and J 5 bases short, with 7 bases between. This CDR3 is built from 12 residues. Germline CDR1 is MDHEN and CDR2 is SYDVKM. CDR3 amino acids: CASSFVRTEAFF. The CDR3 DNA reads TGTGCCAGCAGTTTTGTAAGAACTGAAGCTTTCTTT.

This clone was detected only once. The chain uses TRBV14 and TRBJ2-7, with a possible D match to TRBD2 (5 bases). This CDR3 is built from 15 residues. Germline lookup yields CDR1 SGHDN and CDR2 FVKESK. V was cut by 1 base and J by 6 bases, with 16 bases left in between. The CDR3 DNA sequence: TGTGCCAGCAGCCAAGTGGTCGGGCTAGGGAGCGAGCAGTACTTC. Its translation is CASSQVVGLGSEQYF.

The chain carries TRBV19 and TRBJ1-4; D unclear. This CDR3 has 12 residues. V lost 7 bases, J lost 6 bases, and 9 bases lay in between. Germline V lookup: CDR1 LNHDA, CDR2 SQIVND (reference sequence). Written as DNA, the CDR3 is TGTGCCAGTACCACCGGTGATGAAAAACTGTTTTTT. It specifies CASTTGDEKLFF.

The rearrangement uses TRBV28 and TRBJ1-2; 7 nucleotides agree with TRBD1. Germline lookup yields CDR1 MDHEN and CDR2 SYDVKM. The V segment lost 2 bases and the J segment 8 bases; nucleotides outside the gene matches: 11. CDR3 length: 15 amino acids. The CDR3 region has the DNA TGTGCCAGCAGTTTAGTCCGGACAGGCCACCTCGGCTACACCTTC. Translating gives CASSLVRTGHLGYTF.

The chain carries TRBV5-5 and TRBJ2-7; no firm D call. The germline V and J ends were trimmed by 2 bases and 6 bases, with 12 bases remaining between them. The CDR3 is 13 amino acids. Germline lookup yields CDR1 SGHKS and CDR2 YYEKEE (reference sequence). The chain's CDR3 is CASSLRPEPEQYF. The CDR3 nucleotides read TGTGCCAGCAGCTTACGACCAGAACCCGAGCAGTACTTC.

The chain has TRBV24-1 and TRBJ2-5, with a weak D call TRBD2 (5 bases). Germline CDR1 reads KGHDR; CDR2 reads SFDVKD. V lost 2 bases, J lost 5 bases, and 14 bases lay in between. The CDR3 is made up of 15 amino acids. The CDR3 reads CATSDSGVGEETQYF. In nucleotides, the CDR3 is TGTGCCACCAGTGATTCTGGGGTCGGGGAGGAGACCCAGTACTTC.

The V gene is TRBV6-1, the J gene TRBJ1-5; 8 bases are a match to TRBD1. Trimming took 3 bases from V and 5 from J; bases not matched to a gene: 3. Germline loops: CDR1 MNHNS, CDR2 SASEGT. The CDR3 is 14 amino acids. The CDR3 here is CASSDQGADQPQHF. The CDR3 bases are TGTGCCAGCAGTGATCAGGGGGCAGATCAGCCCCAGCATTTT.

The V call is TRBV6-1, the J call TRBJ1-1, with unresolved D. Germline V CDR1 and CDR2: MNHNS, SASEGT. CDR3 length: 12 residues. The V end was cut by 10 bases, the J end by 1 base, with 10 bases between. CDR3 region: CATSGANTEAFF. CDR3 nucleotide sequence: TGTGCCACCTCAGGCGCGAACACTGAAGCTTTCTTT.

This chain links TRBV24-1 with TRBJ2-1; D gene unclear. The CDR3 loop spans 14 amino acids. The V gene's germline CDR1 is KGHDR and CDR2 SFDVKD. Trimming shortened V by 3 bases and J by 6 bases, and 11 bases separated the two germline ends. As DNA, the CDR3 is TGTGCCACCAGTGATAGGGTAGGCTTCAATGAGCAGTTCTTC. It is translated as CATSDRVGFNEQFF.

The V call is TRBV9, the J call TRBJ1-2, with 10 bases aligning to TRBD1. The V and J ends lost 2 bases and 5 bases, in that order; junction bases with no gene match: 6. The CDR3 spans 15 residues. The V gene's germline CDR1 is SGDLS and CDR2 YYNGEE. CDR3 DNA sequence: TGTGCCAGCAGCGTGCAGACAGGGGGCAAGTATGGCTACACCTTC. Residues: CASSVQTGGKYGYTF. Full variable domain (outside the CDR3, taken from reference TRBV9 and TRBJ1-2): DSGVTQTPKHLITATGQRVTLRCSPRSGDLSVYWYQQSLDQGLQFLIQYYNGEERAKGNILERFSAQQFPDLHSELNLSSLELGDSALYFCASSVQTGGKYGYTFGSGTRLTVV.

The J gene is TRBJ1-6, the V gene TRBV9; unclear D gene. The CDR3 loop spans 14 amino acids. Looked up from germline, CDR1 is SGDLS and CDR2 is YYNGEE. Trimming pared 0 bases from V and 8 bases from J, leaving 9 bases between. CDR3 sequence (DNA): TGTGCCAGCAGCGTAGGGAGGGTTGATTCACCCCTCCACTTT. This gives the protein CASSVGRVDSPLHF.

J is TRBJ1-6 and V is TRBV5-6; D is possibly TRBD1 (5 bases). CDR3 length: 13 residues. Trimming took 2 bases from V and 10 from J, leaving 10 bases between them. CDR1 and CDR2 (germline): SGHDT, YYEEEE. The CDR3 spells CASSFQGRSPLHF. CDR3 DNA sequence: TGTGCCAGCAGCTTCCAGGGACGCTCACCCCTCCACTTT.

As regards this clone: Other DNA variants within this sample encode the same CDR3. V is TRBV29-1 and J is TRBJ1-4, with TRBD1 matching over 7 bases. Germline V lookup: CDR1 SQVTM, CDR2 ANQGSEA. The CDR3 loop spans 13 amino acids. The V segment lost 5 bases and the J segment 8 bases; nucleotides outside the gene matches: 8. The CDR3 DNA sequence: TGCAGCGTTAAAACTCAGGGGGGAGAAAAACTGTTTTTT. Amino acid sequence: CSVKTQGGEKLFF.

This chain joins TRBV3-1 (or the pseudogene TRBV3-2) and TRBJ2-7; possibly TRBD1 for D (5 bases). V was clipped by 3 bases and J by 6 bases, with 12 bases between them. CDR1 LGHDT and CDR2 YNNKEL come from the germline V gene (reference sequence). The CDR3 is made up of 13 amino acids. As DNA, the CDR3 is TGTGCCAGCAGCCACCAGGGTGTCGTCGAGCAGTACTTC. As protein: CASSHQGVVEQYF.

The gene calls are TRBV30 and TRBJ1-2; possibly TRBD1 for D (5 bases). V lost 4 bases to trimming and J lost 4 bases, with 16 bases between them. This CDR3 region has 14 residues. The germline CDR1 and CDR2 sequences are GTSNPN and SVGIG (reference sequence). CDR3 region: CAWTTQGTGYGYTF. CDR3 bases: TGTGCCTGGACAACTCAGGGAACGGGCTATGGCTACACCTTC.

V gene TRBV28 combines with J gene TRBJ2-3; TRBD2 is a possible D gene (5 bases). The CDR3 has 11 amino acids. Trimming removed 5 bases from V and 10 bases from J, with 10 bases in between. Germline V CDR1 and CDR2: MDHEN, SYDVKM. CDR3 in amino acids: CASSATRAQYF. CDR3 bases: TGTGCCAGCAGTGCGACGAGGGCGCAGTATTTT.

The rearrangement uses TRBV7-2 and TRBJ1-2; TRBD1 might be the D (6 bases). Trimming removed 1 base from V and 8 bases from J, with 17 bases in between. The CDR3 consists of 15 residues. Per germline, CDR1 SGHTA and CDR2 FQGNSA. The chain's CDR3 is CASSLGGQLEGGYTF. The CDR3, as DNA: TGTGCCAGCAGCTTAGGAGGACAGCTCGAGGGGGGCTACACCTTC.

V and J are TRBV5-1 and TRBJ2-3, with D hard to call. Germline V gene data show CDR1 as SGHRS and CDR2 as YFSETQ. The germline V and J ends were trimmed by 0 bases and 2 bases, with 10 bases remaining between them. The CDR3 length is 15 residues. The CDR3 DNA sequence: TGCGCCAGCAGCTTGGTGGCCCATGACACAGATACGCAGTATTTT. Encoded protein: CASSLVAHDTDTQYF.

This chain links TRBV5-1 with TRBJ1-1, with 9 bases fitting TRBD1. CDR3 length: 13 amino acids. Germline CDR1 SGHRS, CDR2 YFSETQ. V dropped 6 bases and J dropped 7; count of bases not matched to a gene: 7. The CDR3 coding sequence is TGCGCCAGCACCCCGGGACAGGGCGGTGAAGCTTTCTTT. As protein: CASTPGQGGEAFF.